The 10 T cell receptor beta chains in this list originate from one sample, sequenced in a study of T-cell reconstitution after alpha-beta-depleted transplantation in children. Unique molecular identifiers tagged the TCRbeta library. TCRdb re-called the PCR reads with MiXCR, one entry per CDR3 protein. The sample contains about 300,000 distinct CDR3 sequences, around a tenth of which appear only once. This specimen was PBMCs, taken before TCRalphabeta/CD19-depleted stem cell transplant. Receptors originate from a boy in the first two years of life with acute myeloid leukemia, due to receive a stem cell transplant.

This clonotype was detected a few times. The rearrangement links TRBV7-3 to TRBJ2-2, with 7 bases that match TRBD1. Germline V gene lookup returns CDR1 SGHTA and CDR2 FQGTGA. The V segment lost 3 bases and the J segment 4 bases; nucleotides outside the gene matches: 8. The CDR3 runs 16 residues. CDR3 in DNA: TGTGCCAGCAGCTTGACAGGGACCCGCGGCACCGGGGAGCTGTTTTTT. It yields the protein CASSLTGTRGTGELFF. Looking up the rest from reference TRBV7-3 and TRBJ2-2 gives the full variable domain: GAGVSQTPSNKVTEKGKYVELRCDPISGHTALYWYRQSLGQGPEFLIYFQGTGAADDSGLPNDRFFAVRPEGSVSTLKIQRTERGDSAVYLCASSLTGTRGTGELFFGEGSRLTVL.

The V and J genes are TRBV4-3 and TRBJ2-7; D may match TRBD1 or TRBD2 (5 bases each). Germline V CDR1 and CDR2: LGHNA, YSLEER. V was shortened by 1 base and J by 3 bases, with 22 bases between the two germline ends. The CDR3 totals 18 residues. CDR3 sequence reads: CASSQGPPGPSFHYEQYF. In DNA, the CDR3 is TGCGCCAGCAGCCAAGGCCCGCCGGGGCCTTCTTTCCACTACGAGCAGTACTTC.

Here the CDR3 DNA reads TGTGCCAGCAGGCAAACAGGGGTACACGAGCAGTACTTC. Protein: CASRQTGVHEQYF. The chain has TRBV12-3 or TRBV12-4 and TRBJ2-7; 7 bases map to TRBD1. CDR3 size: 13 residues. J was trimmed by 5 bases and V by 6 bases; bases with no gene match: 7.

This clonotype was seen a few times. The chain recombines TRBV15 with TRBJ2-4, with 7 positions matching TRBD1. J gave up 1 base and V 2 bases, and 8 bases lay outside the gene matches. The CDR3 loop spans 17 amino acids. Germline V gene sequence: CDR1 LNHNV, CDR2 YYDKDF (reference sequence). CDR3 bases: TGTGCCACCAGCAGATTTCCCCGACAGGGTGCCAAAAACATTCAGTACTTC. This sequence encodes CATSRFPRQGAKNIQYF.

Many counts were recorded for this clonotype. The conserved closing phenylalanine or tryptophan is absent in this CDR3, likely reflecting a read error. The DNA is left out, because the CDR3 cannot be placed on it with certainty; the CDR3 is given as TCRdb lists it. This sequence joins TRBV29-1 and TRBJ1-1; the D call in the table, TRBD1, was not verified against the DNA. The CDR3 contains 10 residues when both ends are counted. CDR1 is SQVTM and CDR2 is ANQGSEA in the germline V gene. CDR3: CSVGGDRTGI.

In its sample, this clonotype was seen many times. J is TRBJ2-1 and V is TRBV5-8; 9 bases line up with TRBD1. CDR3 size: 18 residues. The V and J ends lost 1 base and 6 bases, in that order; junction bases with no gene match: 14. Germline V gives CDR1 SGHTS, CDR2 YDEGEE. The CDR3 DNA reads TGTGCCAGCAGCTTGACAGGGGGCGGATTCGTGGAGGTCAATGAGCAGTTCTTC. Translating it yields CASSLTGGGFVEVNEQFF.

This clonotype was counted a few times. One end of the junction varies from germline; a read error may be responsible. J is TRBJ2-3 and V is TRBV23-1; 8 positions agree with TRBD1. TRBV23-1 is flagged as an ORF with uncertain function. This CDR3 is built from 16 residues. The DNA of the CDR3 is TGTGCCAGCACCCGACTCGGACAGGGCGGCACAGATACGCAGTATTTT. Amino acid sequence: CASTRLGQGGTDTQYF.

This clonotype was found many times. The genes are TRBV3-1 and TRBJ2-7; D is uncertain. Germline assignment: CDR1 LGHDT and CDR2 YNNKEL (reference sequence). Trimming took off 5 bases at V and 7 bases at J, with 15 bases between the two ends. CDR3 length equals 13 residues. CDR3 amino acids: CASSSPTKGEQYF. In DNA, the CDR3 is TGTGCCAGCAGCTCCCCGACAAAGGGAGAGCAGTACTTC.

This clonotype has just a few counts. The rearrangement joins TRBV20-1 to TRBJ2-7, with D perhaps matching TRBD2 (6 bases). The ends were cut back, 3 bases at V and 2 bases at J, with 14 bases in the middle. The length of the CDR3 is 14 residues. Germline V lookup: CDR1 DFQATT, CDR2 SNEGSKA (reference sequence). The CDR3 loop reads CSARGGGDTYEQYF. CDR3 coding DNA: TGCAGTGCTAGGGGGGGAGGAGATACCTACGAGCAGTACTTC.

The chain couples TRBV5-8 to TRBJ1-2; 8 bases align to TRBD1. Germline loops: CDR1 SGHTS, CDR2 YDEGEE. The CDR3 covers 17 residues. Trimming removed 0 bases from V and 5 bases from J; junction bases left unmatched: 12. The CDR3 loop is CASSLGQGARIWYGYTF. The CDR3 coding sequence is TGTGCCAGCAGCTTGGGGCAGGGGGCAAGGATCTGGTATGGCTACACCTTC.